The 23 T cell receptor beta chains reported below all come from one sample, sequenced in a study of cytomegalovirus exposure and HLA in healthy donors. Both 60 Vbeta primers and 13 Jbeta primers went into the PCR. Using immunoSEQ multiplex PCR, the repertoire was profiled, and TCRdb retains in-frame clones only, with some absent. The table lists tens of thousands of clones, approximately 80% of them singletons, with 4.3% in the top ten. The sequenced material came from PBMCs. Source of these receptors: a young man in good health and CMV-seronegative.

The chain is built from TRBV9 and TRBJ2-1, with 9 bases lining up with TRBD1. Germline lookup yields CDR1 SGDLS and CDR2 YYNGEE. The junction had 11 bases not matched to a gene; V was cut back by 0 bases and J by 4 bases. CDR3 length: 18 amino acids. Here the CDR3 DNA reads TGTGCCAGCAGCGTAGATTGGGAGGGGGACAGGGCATACAATGAGCAGTTCTTC. Residues: CASSVDWEGDRAYNEQFF.

This clone was detected only a few times. The V and J genes are TRBV13 and TRBJ2-7; 11 nucleotides agree with TRBD2. The CDR3 spans 17 residues. Trimming took 5 bases from V and 2 from J; bases not matched to a gene: 11. Germline lookup yields CDR1 PRHDT and CDR2 FYEKMQ (reference sequence). This CDR3 reads CASSPAFGTSGPYEQYF. CDR3 coding DNA: TGTGCCAGCAGCCCAGCCTTCGGGACTAGCGGACCCTACGAGCAGTACTTC.

This chain uses TRBV9 with TRBJ2-3; 7 bases map to TRBD2. This CDR3 contains 14 residues. V was clipped by 4 bases and J by 3 bases; unmatched bases: 5. Germline-derived CDR1 and CDR2 are SGDLS and YYNGEE. CDR3 nucleotide sequence: TGTGCCAGCAGCACGACTAGCCTAACAGATACGCAGTATTTT. Its translation: CASSTTSLTDTQYF.

The chain uses TRBV25-1 and TRBJ2-7; D perhaps matches TRBD2 (6 bases). V lost 3 bases to trimming and J lost 2 bases, with 8 bases between them. CDR1 and CDR2 from the germline V gene are MGHDK and SYGVNS. The CDR3 extends over 13 amino acids. In DNA form, the CDR3 reads TGTGCCAGCAGTGACGGGGGTACCTACGAGCAGTACTTC. Residues: CASSDGGTYEQYF.

The chain employs TRBV15 and TRBJ2-7; D is undetermined. Per germline, CDR1 LNHNV and CDR2 YYDKDF (reference sequence). V gave up 9 bases and J gave up 0 bases, with 15 bases separating them. The CDR3 consists of 14 residues. The CDR3 spells CATRAEEDSYEQYF. The CDR3 nucleotides are TGTGCCACTCGCGCGGAAGAAGACTCCTACGAGCAGTACTTC.

This rearrangement joins TRBV19 to TRBJ1-2; maybe TRBD1 (5 bases). The CDR3 totals 15 residues. Trimming removed 10 bases from V and 5 bases from J, with 23 bases in between. CDR1 LNHDA and CDR2 SQIVND come from the germline V gene (reference sequence). The CDR3 nucleotides are TGTGCCACCACTACTCGTGGGGGGGGACGATATGGCTACACCTTC. Encoded protein: CATTTRGGGRYGYTF.

The V gene is TRBV18, the J gene TRBJ2-7, with a weak D call TRBD1 (6 bases). The V end lost 2 bases, the J end lost 2 bases, and 10 bases lay between the germline ends. Germline V gene lookup returns CDR1 KGHSH and CDR2 LQKENI. This CDR3 region has 14 residues. CDR3 sequence (DNA): TGTGCCAGCTCACCAGGTAGGGGGACCTACGAGCAGTACTTC. This sequence encodes CASSPGRGTYEQYF.

This chain connects TRBV7-2 to TRBJ2-7; D is possibly TRBD2 (5 bases). Germline values: CDR1 SGHTA, CDR2 FQGNSA. The ends were cut back, 3 bases at V and 5 bases at J, with 17 bases in the middle. The CDR3 has 15 amino acids. The CDR3 region is CASSFRTPARNEQYF. CDR3 DNA: TGTGCCAGCAGCTTTAGGACTCCCGCGAGGAACGAGCAGTACTTC.

The chain joins TRBV27 to TRBJ2-2; D may be TRBD2 (5 bases). The CDR3 length is 18 residues. Trimming left V 1 base short and J 0 bases short, with 15 bases between. The germline CDR1 and CDR2 sequences are MNHEY and SMNVEV (reference sequence). The CDR3 DNA is TGTGCCAGCAGTTTATATCGACTAATAAGTCCGAACACCGGGGAGCTGTTTTTT. It specifies CASSLYRLISPNTGELFF.

The chain is built from TRBV13 and TRBJ2-1, with 9 nucleotides matching TRBD2. Looked up from germline, CDR1 is PRHDT and CDR2 is FYEKMQ (reference sequence). Germline trimming cut 0 bases from V and 5 bases from J; bases unmatched to any gene: 5. The CDR3 sequence is 16 residues long. CDR3 sequence reads: CASSLGREGNNNEQFF. In DNA, the CDR3 is TGTGCCAGCAGCTTAGGGCGGGAGGGCAATAACAATGAGCAGTTCTTC.

The chain links TRBV6-5 to TRBJ2-3; D not certain. Germline V gene data show CDR1 as MNHEY and CDR2 as SVGAGI. The CDR3 is 14 residues long. Trimming took 5 bases from V and 0 from J, leaving 9 bases between them. This CDR3 reads CASSVSLSTDTQYF. For the CDR3, the DNA is TGTGCCAGCAGTGTTTCCCTTAGCACAGATACGCAGTATTTT.

The rearrangement joins TRBV19 to TRBJ1-1; D may be TRBD1 (5 bases). The CDR3 length is 11 residues. Germline V gene lookup returns CDR1 LNHDA and CDR2 SQIVND (reference sequence). Trimming removed 10 bases from V and 1 base from J, with 7 bases in between. DNA of the CDR3: TGTGCCACCGGGGGGAACACTGAAGCTTTCTTT. This gives the protein CATGGNTEAFF.

V gene TRBV5-1 combines with J gene TRBJ2-5; D may be TRBD1 (5 bases). The germline gives CDR1 SGHRS, CDR2 YFSETQ. Trimming took off 3 bases at V and 4 bases at J, with 13 bases between the two ends. CDR3 length: 14 residues. The CDR3 DNA is TGCGCCAGCAGCTCAGAAGGGGTGAGAGAGACCCAGTACTTC. This sequence encodes CASSSEGVRETQYF.

This clone has more than one count but fewer than ten. The chain recombines TRBV4-2 with TRBJ1-4; TRBD1 is a possible D gene (6 bases). CDR3 length: 15 residues. Germline V gene data show CDR1 as LGHNA and CDR2 as YNFKEQ. The V gene lost 2 bases and the J gene lost 8 bases, with 15 bases spanning the gap. The CDR3 DNA sequence: TGTGCCAGCAGCCAAAAGGACAGTGCTGCCGAAAAACTGTTTTTT. This codes for CASSQKDSAAEKLFF.

The rearrangement joins TRBV7-8 to TRBJ2-1; possibly TRBD1 for D (6 bases). Between the trimmed V and J ends, which lost 3 bases and 5 bases, there was a span of 11 bases. Germline V gene sequence: CDR1 SGHVS, CDR2 FQNEAQ. The CDR3 is 14 residues long. The CDR3 DNA sequence: TGTGCCAGCAGCTTGGGGGCGACTAACAATGAGCAGTTCTTC. Protein product: CASSLGATNNEQFF.

The chain couples TRBV7-8 to TRBJ2-7; 9 nucleotides match TRBD1. Germline-derived CDR1 and CDR2 are SGHVS and FQNEAQ. V lost 5 bases and J lost 2; bases outside the gene matches: 7. The CDR3 has 15 residues. This CDR3 reads CASSPRQGGPYEQYF. CDR3 coding DNA: TGTGCCAGCAGCCCTAGACAGGGGGGACCCTACGAGCAGTACTTC.

This chain joins TRBV9 and TRBJ2-3; D might be TRBD1 (7 bases). CDR1 is SGDLS, CDR2 YYNGEE, per germline. CDR3 size: 16 residues. Trimming cost V 3 bases and J 0 bases, with 14 bases left between them. CDR3 DNA: TGTGCCAGCAGCGCCAGGGGGGAACGGAGCACAGATACGCAGTATTTT. This translates into CASSARGERSTDTQYF.

V and J are TRBV30 and TRBJ2-7, with D perhaps TRBD2 (6 bases). Germline V gene sequence: CDR1 GTSNPN, CDR2 SVGIG (reference sequence). Trimming shortened V by 1 base and J by 3 bases, and 13 bases separated the two germline ends. The CDR3 is made up of 14 amino acids. Here the CDR3 reads CAWSDGRSFYEQYF. Here the CDR3 DNA reads TGTGCCTGGAGTGATGGGAGGTCGTTCTACGAGCAGTACTTC. The full variable domain, in which reference TRBV30 and TRBJ2-7 provide the parts outside the CDR3, is SQTIHQWPATLVQPVGSPLSLECTVEGTSNPNLYWYRQAAGRGLQLLFYSVGIGQISSEVPQNLSASRPQDRQFILSSKKLLLSDSGFYLCAWSDGRSFYEQYFGPGTRLTVT.

The chain has TRBV6-1 and TRBJ2-7; 9 bases align to TRBD1. The germline V gene has CDR1 MNHNS and CDR2 SASEGT. With V trimmed by 4 bases and J by 1 base, 5 bases remained unmatched. The CDR3 covers 15 residues. The CDR3 coding sequence is TGTGCCAGCAGTGGCGGGACAGGGAGTTCCTACGAGCAGTACTTC. It specifies CASSGGTGSSYEQYF.

The chain links TRBV11-2 to TRBJ2-5; D remains unclear. The V end lost 4 bases, the J end lost 5 bases, and 17 bases lay between the germline ends. Looked up from germline, CDR1 is SGHAT and CDR2 is FQNNGV. The CDR3 contains 15 residues. CDR3 DNA: TGTGCCAGCAGCTACGACACCCCGGATAGGGAGACCCAGTACTTC. Encoded protein: CASSYDTPDRETQYF.

The chain combines TRBV11-1 with TRBJ2-1; 10 positions match TRBD2. The CDR3 sequence is 17 residues long. With V trimmed by 6 bases and J by 4 bases, 12 bases remained unmatched. Germline V lookup: CDR1 SGHAT, CDR2 FQDESV (reference sequence). The CDR3 spells CASRTPRSGGEYNEQFF. The DNA of the CDR3 is TGTGCCAGCAGGACCCCCAGAAGCGGGGGGGAATACAATGAGCAGTTCTTC.

The J gene is TRBJ1-3, the V gene TRBV20-1; D is undetermined. V gave up 4 bases and J gave up 4 bases, with 5 bases separating them. This CDR3 spans 11 amino acids. CDR1 and CDR2 (germline): DFQATT, SNEGSKA (reference sequence). The chain's CDR3 is CSATVGNTIYF. The CDR3 DNA is TGCAGTGCTACGGTAGGAAACACCATATATTTT.

The chain carries TRBV6-5 and TRBJ2-7; D is ambiguous. CDR3 length: 11 residues. Trimming pared 4 bases from V and 2 bases from J, leaving 3 bases between. Germline V lookup: CDR1 MNHEY, CDR2 SVGAGI. CDR3 sequence (DNA): TGTGCCAGCAGTTCTACCTACGAGCAGTACTTC. Protein sequence: CASSSTYEQYF.